Shown below are 32 T cell receptor beta chains from a single sample sequenced in a study of shared clonotypes between healthy human individuals. TCRdb's table, derived via immunoSEQ multiplex PCR, lists solely in-frame clones and lacks some. This sample carries some 2,000,000 clones, about 95% of them seen once, and the ten largest clones take about 1.1%. CD45RO-negative cells were positively selected for CCR7, leaving out terminally differentiated effector memory CD45RA+ cells. The sequenced sample consisted of naive CD8+ T cells sorted from blood. Every receptor here comes from a man between 18 and 29 years old in good health.

This clone was recorded only once. The genes are TRBV5-4 and TRBJ1-6; 11 nucleotides line up with TRBD1. The V and J ends lost 1 base and 8 bases, in that order; junction bases with no gene match: 5. The germline gives CDR1 SGHNT, CDR2 YYREEE (reference sequence). This CDR3 contains 16 residues. CDR3 nucleotides: TGTGCCAGCAGCTTGTTGGGGACAGGGGGGGATTCACCCCTCCACTTT. This gives the protein CASSLLGTGGDSPLHF.

Worth noting for this clone: This sample includes further DNA sequences coding for the same CDR3. This chain joins TRBV6-5 and TRBJ2-7, with 8 bases fitting TRBD1. The germline V gene has CDR1 MNHEY and CDR2 SVGAGI. With 6 bases clipped from V and 3 bases from J, the junction kept 7 bases outside the gene matches. This CDR3 has 14 residues. The CDR3 bases are TGTGCCAGCAGCCTTGGACAGGGATACTACGAGCAGTACTTC. Its translation: CASSLGQGYYEQYF.

CDR3: CASSVGYNQPQHF. The DNA for the CDR3 is TGTGCCAGCAGCGTCGGGTACAATCAGCCCCAGCATTTT. This rearrangement joins TRBV9 to TRBJ1-5; D unclear. Germline values: CDR1 SGDLS, CDR2 YYNGEE. V was pared by 2 bases and J by 3 bases, with 6 bases between. The CDR3 extends over 13 amino acids.

The chain has TRBV2 and TRBJ2-7; D is unresolved. The CDR3 consists of 16 residues. Germline CDR1 SNHLY, CDR2 FYNNEI. V was clipped by 3 bases and J by 5 bases, with 20 bases between them. CDR3 in DNA: TGTGCCAGCAGTGAGGATTCCTCCCCCAACGAGGACGAGCAGTACTTC. Translating it yields CASSEDSSPNEDEQYF.

The chain combines TRBV28 with TRBJ1-5, with D uncertain. The V gene lost 5 bases and the J gene lost 0 bases, with 11 bases spanning the gap. The CDR3 length is 15 residues. Germline V gene sequence: CDR1 MDHEN, CDR2 SYDVKM. The CDR3 region has the DNA TGTGCCAGCAGTCCCGTGGGTTATAGCAATCAGCCCCAGCATTTT. It codes for CASSPVGYSNQPQHF.

The V and J genes are TRBV27 and TRBJ1-4; unclear D gene. V lost 4 bases, J lost 6 bases, and 12 bases lay in between. Looked up from germline, CDR1 is MNHEY and CDR2 is SMNVEV (reference sequence). This CDR3 region has 14 residues. As DNA, the CDR3 is TGTGCCAGCAGTTCACTCCACCCCCATGAAAAACTGTTTTTT. Translated: CASSSLHPHEKLFF.

The chain couples TRBV7-8 to TRBJ2-7; TRBD1 is a possible D gene (6 bases). The V end was cut by 3 bases, the J end by 2 bases, with 14 bases between. The CDR3 is made up of 15 amino acids. CDR1 and CDR2 from the germline V gene are SGHVS and FQNEAQ. The CDR3 reads CASSFRTVSTYEQYF. The CDR3 DNA is TGTGCCAGCAGCTTTCGGACAGTGTCCACCTACGAGCAGTACTTC.

This chain joins TRBV10-3 and TRBJ1-5, with 7 nucleotides matching TRBD1. V dropped 8 bases and J dropped 4; count of bases not matched to a gene: 8. Looked up from germline, CDR1 is ENHRY and CDR2 is SYGVKD. CDR3 size: 14 residues. The CDR3 loop is CAIHPPGQNQPQHF. In nucleotides, the CDR3 is TGTGCCATCCATCCCCCGGGACAGAATCAGCCCCAGCATTTT.

The gene calls are TRBV28 and TRBJ2-5; a weak D match, TRBD1 (5 bases). V was shortened by 3 bases and J by 5 bases, with 19 bases between the two germline ends. Germline V lookup: CDR1 MDHEN, CDR2 SYDVKM. This CDR3 has 16 residues. CDR3 DNA sequence: TGTGCCAGCAGTTTGCTGCGGCGGATACCAGGGGAGACCCAGTACTTC. As protein: CASSLLRRIPGETQYF.

The genes are TRBV12-5 and TRBJ2-3; 10 bases align to TRBD1. The CDR3 contains 17 residues. Per the germline V gene, CDR1 is LGHNT and CDR2 is FRNRAP. V was pared by 6 bases and J by 1 base, with 10 bases of the junction left unmatched. The CDR3: CASGQPTGGVGTDTQYF. As DNA, the CDR3 is TGTGCTAGTGGCCAACCGACAGGGGGCGTTGGCACAGATACGCAGTATTTT.

The chain links TRBV5-6 to TRBJ2-1, with no clear D. Germline loops: CDR1 SGHDT, CDR2 YYEEEE. The V and J ends lost 7 bases and 8 bases respectively, with 22 bases between them. CDR3 length: 15 amino acids. Here the CDR3 DNA reads TGTGCCAGCTCCTCGGCCCTAGAGGCAAGGGATGAGCAGTTCTTC. Protein sequence: CASSSALEARDEQFF.

Comment on this clone: In the same sample, other DNA sequences code for this CDR3. The chain joins TRBV27 to TRBJ2-1; D unclear. The CDR3 is 13 residues long. Germline V gene lookup returns CDR1 MNHEY and CDR2 SMNVEV (reference sequence). V was trimmed by 5 bases and J by 4 bases, leaving 9 bases between them. The CDR3 is CASSMDGYNEQFF. The DNA for the CDR3 is TGTGCCAGCAGTATGGACGGTTACAATGAGCAGTTCTTC.

V is TRBV9 and J is TRBJ2-2; 7 positions agree with TRBD1. V trimming: 2 bases; J trimming: 6 bases; junction bases outside the gene matches: 19. The CDR3 is 19 amino acids. CDR1 and CDR2 (germline): SGDLS, YYNGEE. In DNA, the CDR3 is TGTGCCAGCAGCGTCCTTCCCGGGACAGAAGAACTGTTCGCCGGGGAGCTGTTTTTT. Translating gives CASSVLPGTEELFAGELFF.

Notes on this clone: Other DNA sequences within the sample encode an identical CDR3. The V gene is TRBV4-1, the J gene TRBJ2-5; 7 nucleotides match TRBD2. Losses at the gene ends were 0 bases for V and 5 bases for J; bases not matched to a gene: 3. Germline CDR1 reads MGHRA; CDR2 reads YSYEKL. CDR3 size: 14 residues. CDR3 in amino acids: CASSQEGGVETQYF. The CDR3 DNA reads as TGCGCCAGCAGCCAAGAGGGAGGGGTTGAGACCCAGTACTTC.

The rearrangement links TRBV11-1 to TRBJ1-1; no definite D call. V dropped 5 bases and J dropped 10 bases, with 17 bases sitting between them. Per germline, CDR1 SGHAT and CDR2 FQDESV (reference sequence). CDR3 length: 13 amino acids. DNA of the CDR3: TGTGCCAGCAGCCCTCCGACGCACATTGGAGCTTTCTTT. Amino acids: CASSPPTHIGAFF.

This clone has only one observation. The same CDR3 is also encoded by other DNA sequences in this sample. This chain joins TRBV28 and TRBJ2-7, with a weak D call TRBD2 (5 bases). Germline CDR1 MDHEN, CDR2 SYDVKM. The CDR3 length is 14 residues. The V end was cut by 5 bases, the J end by 1 base, with 12 bases between. CDR3 DNA sequence: TGTGCCAGCAGTCCTCGGACGGGATCCTACGAGCAGTACTTC. Translating it yields CASSPRTGSYEQYF.

The chain combines TRBV5-1 with TRBJ2-7; D remains unclear. CDR3 length equals 13 residues. With 4 bases removed from V and 0 bases from J, the gap between germline ends came to 8 bases. The germline CDR1 and CDR2 sequences are SGHRS and YFSETQ. Here the CDR3 DNA reads TGCGCCAGCAGCCCCCTATACTCCTACGAGCAGTACTTC. It yields the protein CASSPLYSYEQYF.

Only one count was recorded for this clone. The rearrangement joins TRBV5-6 to TRBJ2-3; D remains ambiguous. Germline lookup yields CDR1 SGHDT and CDR2 YYEEEE. The CDR3 is 14 amino acids. V was cut by 0 bases and J by 0 bases, with 5 bases left in between. CDR3 sequence: CASSLVASTDTQYF. CDR3 nucleotide sequence: TGTGCCAGCAGCTTGGTCGCGAGCACAGATACGCAGTATTTT.

The rearrangement uses TRBV30 and TRBJ2-1; 12 bases map to TRBD2. Germline V gene lookup returns CDR1 GTSNPN and CDR2 SVGIG (reference sequence). V dropped 1 base and J dropped 1; count of bases not matched to a gene: 14. CDR3 length: 20 residues. CDR3 sequence: CAWSGPLTSGRIVSYNEQFF. The CDR3 nucleotides read TGTGCCTGGAGTGGACCCCTCACTAGCGGGAGGATTGTGTCCTACAATGAGCAGTTCTTC.

This clone was counted once. The chain uses TRBV7-2 and TRBJ2-2; TRBD1 is a possible D gene (6 bases). The CDR3 has 13 residues. Per germline, CDR1 SGHTA and CDR2 FQGNSA. Trimming cost V 4 bases and J 6 bases, with 9 bases left between them. The CDR3 here is CASSSQGAGELFF. As DNA, the CDR3 is TGTGCCAGCAGCTCACAGGGAGCCGGGGAGCTGTTTTTT.

Turning to this clone: Within the sample, other DNA sequences also encode this same CDR3. The genes are TRBV4-1 and TRBJ2-7, with TRBD1 matching over 10 bases. The CDR3 is made up of 15 amino acids. Germline CDR1 reads MGHRA; CDR2 reads YSYEKL. V lost 3 bases, J lost 3 bases, and 5 bases stayed unmatched. The CDR3 is CASSQAGTGDYEQYF. The CDR3 DNA reads TGCGCCAGCAGCCAGGCCGGGACAGGGGACTACGAGCAGTACTTC.

The chain has TRBV30 and TRBJ2-7; TRBD1 agrees at 8 bases. Germline CDR1 is GTSNPN and CDR2 is SVGIG (reference sequence). The CDR3 extends over 14 amino acids. The J segment lost 4 bases and the V segment lost 1 base, leaving 6 bases of the junction unmatched. This CDR3 is CAWSDSGGWYEQYF. The CDR3 DNA sequence: TGTGCCTGGAGTGATTCAGGGGGCTGGTACGAGCAGTACTTC. The entire variable domain, with the rest obtained from reference TRBV30 and TRBJ2-7, is as follows: SQTIHQWPATLVQPVGSPLSLECTVEGTSNPNLYWYRQAAGRGLQLLFYSVGIGQISSEVPQNLSASRPQDRQFILSSKKLLLSDSGFYLCAWSDSGGWYEQYFGPGTRLTVT.

The rearrangement joins TRBV30 to TRBJ1-6, with D unresolved. V dropped 4 bases and J dropped 0 bases, with 10 bases sitting between them. The length of the CDR3 is 15 residues. Looked up from germline, CDR1 is GTSNPN and CDR2 is SVGIG (reference sequence). The CDR3 DNA reads as TGTGCCTGGAAGCAAAGGAGCTCCTATAATTCACCCCTCCACTTT. Its translation is CAWKQRSSYNSPLHF.

This chain uses TRBV10-1 with TRBJ2-5; D is undetermined. CDR1 and CDR2 from the germline V gene are WNHNN and SYGVQD (reference sequence). The CDR3 has 13 residues. Trimming stripped 4 bases from V and 1 base from J, with 7 bases between. The DNA of the CDR3 is TGCGCCAGCAGTGTGGGCAGCCAAGAGACCCAGTACTTC. Residues: CASSVGSQETQYF.

The V call is TRBV25-1, the J call TRBJ1-2; D unresolved. With 1 base removed from V and 8 bases from J, the gap between germline ends came to 11 bases. Germline V gene sequence: CDR1 MGHDK, CDR2 SYGVNS. The CDR3 runs 13 residues. CDR3 sequence (DNA): TGTGCCAGCAGTGAATTGGAGGGAGGGGGCTACACCTTC. This codes for CASSELEGGGYTF.

V and J are TRBV2 and TRBJ1-4; TRBD1 matches 10 bases. The CDR3 has 12 amino acids. J was trimmed by 7 bases and V by 8 bases; bases with no gene match: 1. The germline gives CDR1 SNHLY, CDR2 FYNNEI. CDR3 DNA: TGTGCCAGCGGGGACAGGGGTGAAAAACTGTTTTTT. Translating it yields CASGDRGEKLFF. Combining the CDR3 with reference TRBV2 and TRBJ1-4 gives the whole variable domain EPEVTQTPSHQVTQMGQEVILRCVPISNHLYFYWYRQILGQKVEFLVSFYNNEISEKSEIFDDQFSVERPDGSNFTLKIRSTKLEDSAMYFCASGDRGEKLFFGSGTQLSVL.

The chain uses TRBV28 and TRBJ2-7; D is unresolved. Germline CDR1 MDHEN, CDR2 SYDVKM. V dropped 3 bases and J dropped 0 bases, with 9 bases sitting between them. The length of the CDR3 is 14 residues. CDR3 coding DNA: TGTGCCAGCAGTTTTAGTAGTAGCTCCTACGAGCAGTACTTC. This codes for CASSFSSSSYEQYF.

V is TRBV27 and J is TRBJ1-5; a weak D match, TRBD1 (5 bases). CDR3 length equals 13 residues. Germline V gene data show CDR1 as MNHEY and CDR2 as SMNVEV (reference sequence). V shed 6 bases and J shed 11 bases, with 17 bases lying between them. CDR3 protein: CASRPKQVLAQHF. CDR3 sequence (DNA): TGTGCCAGCAGACCCAAACAGGTCTTGGCCCAGCATTTT.

The V call is TRBV27, the J call TRBJ2-2, with 8 nucleotides matching TRBD2. This CDR3 contains 16 residues. Germline V gives CDR1 MNHEY, CDR2 SMNVEV (reference sequence). V was pared by 4 bases and J by 0 bases, with 4 bases of the junction left unmatched. The CDR3 protein is CASSSSAGANTGELFF. As DNA, the CDR3 is TGTGCCAGCAGTTCCTCAGCGGGAGCGAACACCGGGGAGCTGTTTTTT.

This chain uses TRBV4-1 with TRBJ2-5; TRBD1 agrees at 9 bases. The CDR3 is 15 amino acids. The trim removed 3 bases at V and 5 bases at J, leaving 7 bases unmatched. The germline V gene has CDR1 MGHRA and CDR2 YSYEKL. In DNA, the CDR3 is TGCGCCAGCAGCCAGGTACAGGGGGCGGGGGAGACCCAGTACTTC. Translating gives CASSQVQGAGETQYF.

Comments on this clone: The same CDR3 can be traced to other DNA sequences in this sample. The V gene is TRBV5-4, the J gene TRBJ1-2; no clear D gene. V lost 1 base to trimming and J lost 6 bases, with 7 bases between them. The CDR3 is made up of 12 amino acids. Germline loops: CDR1 SGHNT, CDR2 YYREEE (reference sequence). The CDR3 protein is CASSLTGNGYTF. CDR3 DNA sequence: TGTGCCAGCAGCTTGACCGGGAATGGCTACACCTTC.

J is TRBJ2-5 and V is TRBV2; maybe TRBD1 (5 bases). Germline V gives CDR1 SNHLY, CDR2 FYNNEI. This CDR3 spans 14 amino acids. Trimming took 2 bases from V and 2 from J, leaving 9 bases between them. CDR3 protein: CASSEWGTQETQYF. Written as DNA, the CDR3 is TGTGCCAGCAGTGAATGGGGCACACAAGAGACCCAGTACTTC.